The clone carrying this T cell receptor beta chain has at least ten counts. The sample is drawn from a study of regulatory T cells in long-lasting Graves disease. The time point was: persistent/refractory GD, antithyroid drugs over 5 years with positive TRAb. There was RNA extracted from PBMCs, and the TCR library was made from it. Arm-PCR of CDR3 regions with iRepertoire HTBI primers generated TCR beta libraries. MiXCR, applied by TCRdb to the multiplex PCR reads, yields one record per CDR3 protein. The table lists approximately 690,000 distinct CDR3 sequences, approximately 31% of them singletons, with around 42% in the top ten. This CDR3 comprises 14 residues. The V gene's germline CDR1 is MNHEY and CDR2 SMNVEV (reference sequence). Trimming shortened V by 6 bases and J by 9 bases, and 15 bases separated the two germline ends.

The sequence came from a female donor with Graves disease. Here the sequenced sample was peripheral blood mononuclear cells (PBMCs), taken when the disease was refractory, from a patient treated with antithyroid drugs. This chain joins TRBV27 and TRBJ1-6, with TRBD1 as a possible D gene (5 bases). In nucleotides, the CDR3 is TGTGCCAGCAGAACGACAGCTATGGCTTCACCCCTCCACTTT. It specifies CASRTTAMASPLHF.